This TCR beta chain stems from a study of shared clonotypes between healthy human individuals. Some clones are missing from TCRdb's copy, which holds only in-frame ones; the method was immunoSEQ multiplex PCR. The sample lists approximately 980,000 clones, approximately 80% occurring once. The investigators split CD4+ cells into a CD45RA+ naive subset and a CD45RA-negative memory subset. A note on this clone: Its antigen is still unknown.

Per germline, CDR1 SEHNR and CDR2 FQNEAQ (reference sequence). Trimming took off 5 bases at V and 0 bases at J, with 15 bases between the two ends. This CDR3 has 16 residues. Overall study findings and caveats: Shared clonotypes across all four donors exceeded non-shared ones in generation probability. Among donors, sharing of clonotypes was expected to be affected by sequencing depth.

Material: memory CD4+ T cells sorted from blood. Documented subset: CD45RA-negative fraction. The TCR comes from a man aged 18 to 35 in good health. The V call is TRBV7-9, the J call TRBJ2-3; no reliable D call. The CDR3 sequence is CASSPQRPRSTDTQYF. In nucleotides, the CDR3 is TGTGCCAGCAGCCCCCAGCGCCCCCGTAGCACAGATACGCAGTATTTT.